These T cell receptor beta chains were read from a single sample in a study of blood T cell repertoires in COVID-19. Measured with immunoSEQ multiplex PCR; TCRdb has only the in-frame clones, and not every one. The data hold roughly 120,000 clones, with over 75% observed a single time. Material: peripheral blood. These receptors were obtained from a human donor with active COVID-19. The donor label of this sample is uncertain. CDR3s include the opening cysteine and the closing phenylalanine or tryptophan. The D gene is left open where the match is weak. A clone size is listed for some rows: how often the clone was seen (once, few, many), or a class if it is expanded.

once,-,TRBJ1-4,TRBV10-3,TGTGCCATCAGAGGAGCTTCAACTAATGAAAAACTGTTTTTT,CAIRGASTNEKLFF
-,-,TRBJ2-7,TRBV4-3,TGCGCCAGCAGCCGGCGCCGGGGTCAGGGGAACTACGAGCAGTACTTC,CASSRRRGQGNYEQYF
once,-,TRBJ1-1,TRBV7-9,TGTGCCAGCAGCTTAGCGGGGGCCGAGAGTGGGGTCGGAGCTTTCTTT,CASSLAGAESGVGAFF
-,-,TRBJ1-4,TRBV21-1,TGTGCCGTTCCGTGGCTAGGAAATGAAAAACTGTTTTTT,CAVPWLGNEKLFF
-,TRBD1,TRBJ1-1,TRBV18,TGTGCCAGCTCACAGGGACAGGGGGCCAACACTGAAGCTTTCTTT,CASSQGQGANTEAFF
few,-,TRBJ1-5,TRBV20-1,TGCAGTGCTAGTGGGACTTGGCAGGGGCGAGGTCAGCCCCAGCATTTT,CSASGTWQGRGQPQHF
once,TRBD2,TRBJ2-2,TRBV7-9,TGTGCCAGCAGCGCCCGGGGGGGCGGAATCGGGGAGCTGTTTTTT,CASSARGGGIGELFF
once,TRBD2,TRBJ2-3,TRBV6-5,TGTGCCAGCAGTTACTCCTTAGCGGGGGGGGCAGATACGCAGTATTTT,CASSYSLAGGADTQYF
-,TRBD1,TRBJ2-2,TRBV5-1,TGCGCCAGCAGCTGGGGACAGGGAACCGGGGAGCTGTTTTTT,CASSWGQGTGELFF
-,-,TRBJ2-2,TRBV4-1,TGCGCCAGGTTATACCTTCACAAAACCTCAAAAAGGAACACCGGGGAGCTGTTTTTT,CARLYLHKTSKRNTGELFF